This T cell receptor (beta chain) was recovered during a study of siplizumab effects on memory and regulatory T cells. Measured with immunoSEQ multiplex PCR; TCRdb has only the in-frame clones, and not every one. The table includes under 95,000 clones, about 94% detected once. Notes on this clone: Antigen specificity is unknown.

V was clipped by 7 bases and J by 4 bases; unmatched bases: 9. In germline, CDR1 is SGHTA, CDR2 FQGNSA. The CDR3 spans 14 residues. Study results and limitations: Proliferating Tregs' suppressive function in siplizumab cultures went unconfirmed. Naive T cells appeared more varied than memory cells and looked like key alloresponse contributors. Siplizumab significantly brought down the alloreactive sequences that trace back to unstimulated CD4+ memory cells. A mean of approximately 69% of mappable alloreactive CD4+ clones were Treg-derived with siplizumab, compared with 26.9% in controls.

The sample was non-Treg CD4+ T cells sorted from blood. The TCR comes from a human donor in good health. V usage is TRBV7-2 and J usage is TRBJ1-1, with 7 bases fitting TRBD1. The CDR3 sequence: CASTTRGGSTEAFF. The DNA for the CDR3 is TGTGCCAGCACCACCAGGGGGGGAAGCACTGAAGCTTTCTTT.